This paragraph covers one TCR beta chain sequence. Treatment noted: about 20 received Ad26.COV2.S at low or high dose, single or two shots; roughly five received placebo; per-sample allocation not given. Following the first vaccine or placebo injection, samples were taken on day 63. CDR1 and CDR2 from the germline V gene are LGHNT and FRNRAP. V dropped 0 bases and J dropped 7 bases, with 1 base sitting between them. The CDR3 is 11 residues long. Profiling relied on immunoSEQ multiplex PCR, and the TCRdb table lists in-frame clones only, not all of them. The repertoire includes roughly 350,000 clones, 86% of them detected once, and about 10% sits in the top ten. This specimen belongs to a study of Ad26.COV2.S vaccination and SARS-CoV-2 variants.

The clonotype was recovered from a person aged 18 to 65 who received the Ad26.COV2.S COVID-19 vaccine or a placebo. The sequenced sample was peripheral blood, obtained in a trial of Ad26.COV2.S vaccine versus placebo. This chain uses TRBV12-5 with TRBJ2-1; D remains unclear. CDR3 sequence reads: CASGLVNEQFF. The CDR3 coding sequence is TGTGCTAGTGGTTTGGTGAATGAGCAGTTCTTC.